This T cell receptor (beta chain) was found in a study of identical twins. Overall study findings and caveats: Out-of-frame TCR alpha sharing observed in monozygotic twins exceeded model estimates.

This CDR3 is built from 16 residues. V lost 4 bases to trimming and J lost 7 bases; unmatched junction nucleotides: 14. In germline, CDR1 is SGHTA, CDR2 FQGTGA. MiXCR was run by TCRdb on the 5' RACE reads, yielding one entry per CDR3 protein. The data hold more than 650,000 distinct CDR3 sequences, with over 5% observed a single time. This clonotype was counted a few times. Its antigen is unknown. This receptor was obtained from a man in his late teens or twenties in good health. Sequenced input: naive T cells sorted from blood. The V and J genes are TRBV7-3 and TRBJ1-1, with 8 bases matching TRBD1. The CDR3, as DNA: TGTGCCAGCAGCTCCGCGTCCGTGACAGGGGCGGGTGAAGCTTTCTTT. This translates into CASSSASVTGAGEAFF.